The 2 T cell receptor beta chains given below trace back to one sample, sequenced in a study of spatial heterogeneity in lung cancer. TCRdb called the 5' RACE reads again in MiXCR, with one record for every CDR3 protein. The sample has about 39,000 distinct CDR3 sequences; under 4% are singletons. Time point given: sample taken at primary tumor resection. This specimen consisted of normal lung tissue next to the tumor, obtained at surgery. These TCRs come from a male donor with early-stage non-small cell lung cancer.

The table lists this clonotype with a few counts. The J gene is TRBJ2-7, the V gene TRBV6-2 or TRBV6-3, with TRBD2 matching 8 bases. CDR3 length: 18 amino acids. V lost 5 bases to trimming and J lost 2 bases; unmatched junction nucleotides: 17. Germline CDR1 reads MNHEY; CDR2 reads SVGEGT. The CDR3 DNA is TGTGCCAGCAGTCAACTAGCGGCCCCTACACCGAGACCCTACGAGCAGTACTTC. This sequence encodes CASSQLAAPTPRPYEQYF.

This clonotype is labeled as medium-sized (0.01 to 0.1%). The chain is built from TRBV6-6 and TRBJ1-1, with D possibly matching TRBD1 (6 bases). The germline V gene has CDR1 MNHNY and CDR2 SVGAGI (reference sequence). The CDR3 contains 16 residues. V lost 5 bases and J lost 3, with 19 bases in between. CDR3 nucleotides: TGTGCCAGCAGTCCCCACATAGGGGGGCTCGACACTGAAGCTTTCTTT. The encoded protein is CASSPHIGGLDTEAFF.